The present T cell receptor (beta chain) was sequenced within a study of cytomegalovirus exposure and HLA in healthy donors. Sequencing used immunoSEQ multiplex PCR; TCRdb keeps in-frame clones, though not all of them. The sample comprises tens of thousands of clones, about 97% of which are singletons, and around 1.5% rests with the top ten. Regarding the study as a whole: In vitro data verified a few CMV-associated chains as specific for CMV antigens. A list of approximately 160 TCR beta chains associated with cytomegalovirus was given. A classifier reportedly called cytomegalovirus status with high sensitivity and specificity.

With respect to this clone: Its antigen remains unknown.

The germline CDR1 and CDR2 sequences are MNHNS and SASEGT. The CDR3 contains 14 residues. V dropped 3 bases and J dropped 0 bases, with 6 bases sitting between them. The donors belonged to the roughly 110-subject validation cohort, separate from the roughly 650-subject first cohort. The chain combines TRBV6-1 with TRBJ1-5; D unresolved. The source is a woman aged 18-29 years in good health and CMV-seropositive. Sequencing was carried out using PBMCs. CDR3: CASSDGYSNQPQHF. CDR3 nucleotide sequence: TGTGCCAGCAGTGACGGGTATAGCAATCAGCCCCAGCATTTT.